This entry is about one TCR beta chain. Its antigen is still unknown. It was with 60 Vbeta and 13 Jbeta primers that the PCR ran. The method was immunoSEQ multiplex PCR; TCRdb's version includes in-frame clones alone and lacks a portion of them. Of roughly 200,000 clones listed, roughly 80% are singletons. These data belong to a study of cytomegalovirus exposure and HLA in healthy donors. The study's findings and limits: Cytomegalovirus association was listed for 164 TCR beta chains.

This CDR3 contains 17 residues. The germline V gene encodes CDR1 SGHVS and CDR2 FNYEAQ. Trimming took 3 bases from V and 1 from J; bases not matched to a gene: 9. This clonotype was sampled from a female donor in good health and CMV-seronegative. The sample taken for sequencing was PBMCs. V and J are TRBV7-6 and TRBJ2-3; TRBD1 matches 8 bases. CDR3 protein: CASSFGPQGQGTDTQYF. CDR3 coding DNA: TGTGCCAGCAGCTTCGGGCCCCAGGGACAGGGCACAGATACGCAGTATTTT.